This section outlines one T cell receptor beta chain sequence together with its context. What it binds is not known. This entry is derived from a study of T cells after yellow fever vaccination. V lost 5 bases and J lost 0, with 13 bases in between. The CDR3 sequence is 15 residues long. Germline lookup yields CDR1 SGHTA and CDR2 FQGNSA. General study points: Re-detected after boosting: most primary clones, 95% to 98% of CD4 and about 89% of CD8.

TCRdb re-called the 5' RACE reads through MiXCR, storing one row per CDR3 protein. The sample lists some 560,000 distinct CDR3 sequences, roughly a sixth occurring once. This sample comprised PBMCs, obtained around 5 days after the first yellow fever vaccination. This clonotype originated in a man aged 18 to 29 who received the YFV17D yellow fever vaccine. The chain uses TRBV7-2 and TRBJ1-2; a weak D match, TRBD1 (5 bases). The CDR3 nucleotides are TGTGCCAGCAGCGTTTACAGGCGAACTAACTATGGCTACACCTTC. It is translated as CASSVYRRTNYGYTF. Looking up the rest from reference TRBV7-2 and TRBJ1-2 gives the full variable domain: GAGVSQSPSNKVTEKGKDVELRCDPISGHTALYWYRQSLGQGLEFLIYFQGNSAPDKSGLPSDRFSAERTGGSVSTLTIQRTQQEDSAVYLCASSVYRRTNYGYTFGSGTRLTVV.